The present entry profiles one T cell receptor beta chain with its context. Its antigen is not identified. RNA, once extracted, was reverse transcribed into cDNA for use as the sequencing template. Profiled with immunoSEQ multiplex PCR; TCRdb holds only in-frame clones, not every one. The sample consists of roughly 150,000 clones, more than 55% of them appearing once. The sample belongs to a study of CD8+ T cells in alopecia areata. Study findings and constraints: Clarity of TCR sharing across patients fell short of that in mice, possibly HLA-related. Compared with normal scalp, lesional scalp had higher clonality and more expanded CD8+ clones.

V was clipped by 5 bases and J by 7 bases; unmatched bases: 4. Germline CDR1 SGHTA, CDR2 FQGNSA. The length of the CDR3 is 15 residues. This receptor was identified in a human donor in good health. Material: CD8+ T cells sorted from blood. This chain uses TRBV7-2 with TRBJ2-1, with TRBD2 matching 14 bases. The CDR3 protein is CASSQGLAGVNEQFF. The CDR3 DNA sequence: TGTGCCAGCAGCCAGGGACTAGCGGGAGTAAATGAGCAGTTCTTC.